Here is one TCR beta chain with its context. The antigen remains unidentified. This entry belongs to a study of PD-1 blockade in classical Hodgkin lymphoma. General study points: What caused the repertoire differences, perhaps disease activity or prior therapy, remains undefined.

Each of the patients experienced relapse following autologous stem cell transplantation, and their brentuximab vedotin exposure differed. The repertoire was sequenced with immunoSEQ multiplex PCR; TCRdb's copy has only in-frame clones and lacks some. The data contain roughly 20,000 clones, 70% to 80% of them singletons. This clonotype was sampled from a human donor with classical Hodgkin lymphoma. Sequenced here: peripheral blood mononuclear cells (PBMCs), sampled at baseline.

The CDR3 here is CASSVEQGLDTEAFF. In nucleotides, the CDR3 is TGTGCCAGCAGCGTAGAACAGGGATTAGACACTGAAGCTTTCTTT. The chain employs TRBV9 and TRBJ1-1, with a weak D call TRBD1 (6 bases). V was clipped by 0 bases and J by 3 bases, with 12 bases between them. This CDR3 has 15 amino acids. Looked up from germline, CDR1 is SGDLS and CDR2 is YYNGEE.